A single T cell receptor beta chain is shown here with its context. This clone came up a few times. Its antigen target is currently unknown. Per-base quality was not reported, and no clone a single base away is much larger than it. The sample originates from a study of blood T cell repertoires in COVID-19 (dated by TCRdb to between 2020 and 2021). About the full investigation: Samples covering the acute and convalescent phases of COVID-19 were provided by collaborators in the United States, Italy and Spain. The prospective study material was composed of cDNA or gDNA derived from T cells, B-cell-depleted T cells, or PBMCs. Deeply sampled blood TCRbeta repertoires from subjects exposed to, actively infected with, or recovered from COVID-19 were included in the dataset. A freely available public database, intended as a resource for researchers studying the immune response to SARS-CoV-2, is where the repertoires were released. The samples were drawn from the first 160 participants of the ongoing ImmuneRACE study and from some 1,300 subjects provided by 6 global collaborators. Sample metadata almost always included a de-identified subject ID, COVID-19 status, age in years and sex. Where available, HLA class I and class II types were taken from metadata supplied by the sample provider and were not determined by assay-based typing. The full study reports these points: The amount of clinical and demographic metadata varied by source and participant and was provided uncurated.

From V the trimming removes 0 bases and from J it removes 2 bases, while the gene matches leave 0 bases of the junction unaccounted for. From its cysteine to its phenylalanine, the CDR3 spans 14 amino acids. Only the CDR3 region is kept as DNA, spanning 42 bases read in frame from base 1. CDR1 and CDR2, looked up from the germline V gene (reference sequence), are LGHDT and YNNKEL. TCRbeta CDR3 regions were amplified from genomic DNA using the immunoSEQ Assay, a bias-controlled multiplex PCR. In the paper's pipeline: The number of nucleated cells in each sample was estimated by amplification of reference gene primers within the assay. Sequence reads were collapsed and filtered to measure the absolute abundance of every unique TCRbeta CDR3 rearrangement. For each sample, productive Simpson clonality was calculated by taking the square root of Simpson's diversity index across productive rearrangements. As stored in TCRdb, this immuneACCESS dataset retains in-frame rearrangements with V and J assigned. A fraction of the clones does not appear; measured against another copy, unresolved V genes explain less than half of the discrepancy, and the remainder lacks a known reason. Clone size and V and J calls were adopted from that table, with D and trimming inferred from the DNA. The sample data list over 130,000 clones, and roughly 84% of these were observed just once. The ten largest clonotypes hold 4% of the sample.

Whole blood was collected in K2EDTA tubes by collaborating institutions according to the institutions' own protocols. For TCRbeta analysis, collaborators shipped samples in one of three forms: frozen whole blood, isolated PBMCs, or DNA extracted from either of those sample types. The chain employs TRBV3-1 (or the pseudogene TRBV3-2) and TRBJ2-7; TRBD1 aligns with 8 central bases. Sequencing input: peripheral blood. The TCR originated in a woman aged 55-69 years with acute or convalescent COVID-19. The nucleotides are TGTGCCAGCAGCCAAGACAGGGGGCCCTACGAGCAGTACTTC. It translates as CASSQDRGPYEQYF.